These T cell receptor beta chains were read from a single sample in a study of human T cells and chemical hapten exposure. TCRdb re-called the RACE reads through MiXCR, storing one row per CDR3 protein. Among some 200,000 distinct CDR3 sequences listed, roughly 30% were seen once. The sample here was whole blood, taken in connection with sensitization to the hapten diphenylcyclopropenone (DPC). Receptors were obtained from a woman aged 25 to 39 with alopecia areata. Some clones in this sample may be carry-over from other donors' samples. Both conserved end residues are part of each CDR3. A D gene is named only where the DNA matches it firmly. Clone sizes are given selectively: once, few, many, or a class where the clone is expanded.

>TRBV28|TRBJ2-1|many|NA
TGTGCCAGCGGCCGTGGGGGTGACAATGAGCAGTTCTTC
CASGRGGDNEQFF
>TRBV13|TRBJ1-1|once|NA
TGTGCCAGCAGCTTAAGTGGGGTGAACACTGAAGCTTTCTTT
CASSLSGVNTEAFF
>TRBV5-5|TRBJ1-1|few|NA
TGTGCCAGCAGCTTGGCCCCCCGTGAAGCTTTCTTT
CASSLAPREAFF
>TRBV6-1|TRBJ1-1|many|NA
TGTGCCAGCAGGGCGGGAGCTTTCTTT
CASRAGAFF
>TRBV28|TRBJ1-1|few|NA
TGTGCCAGCAGTTTCAGTCGGTGGTCTGATTCGAACACTGAAGCTTTCTTT
CASSFSRWSDSNTEAFF
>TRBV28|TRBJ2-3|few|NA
TGTGCCAGCAGCAAAATAGGGCGACTAGATACGCAGTATTTT
CASSKIGRLDTQYF
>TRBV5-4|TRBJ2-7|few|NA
TGTGCCAGCAGCTTGCCCATCCACGAGCAGTACTTC
CASSLPIHEQYF
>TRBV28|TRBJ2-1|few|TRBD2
TGTGCCAGCAGCCGAAGAGGTGGGGAGGGCAATGAGCAGTTCTTC
CASSRRGGEGNEQFF
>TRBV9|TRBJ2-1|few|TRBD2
TGTGCCAGCAGCGTAGAACTAGCGGGACAGCAGTTCTTC
CASSVELAGQQFF
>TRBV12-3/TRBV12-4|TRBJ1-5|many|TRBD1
TGTGCCAGCAGTGCTCAGGGGGGGGGATGGCAGCCCCAGCATTTT
CASSAQGGGWQPQHF
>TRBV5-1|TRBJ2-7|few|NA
TGCGCCAGCAGCTTGGCGGCGGGATCCGAGCAGTACTTC
CASSLAAGSEQYF
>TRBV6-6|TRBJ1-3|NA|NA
TGTGCCAGCAGTTACTCCGTACACACCATATATTTT
CASSYSVHTIYF
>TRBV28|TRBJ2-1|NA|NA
TGTGCCAGCAGGACCCCGATTCGGCGGACCTATCTAAACAATGAGCAGTTCTTC
CASRTPIRRTYLNNEQFF
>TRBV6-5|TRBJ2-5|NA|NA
TGTGCCAGCAGCTACGGGGGCAGGGAGTGGGAGACCCAGTACTTC
CASSYGGREWETQYF
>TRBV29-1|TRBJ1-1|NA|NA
TGCAGCGTTGAAGCAGGGGCTGTCGCTTTCTTT
CSVEAGAVAFF
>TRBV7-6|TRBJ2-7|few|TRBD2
TGTGCCAGCAGCTTAAACGGTGGGGGACGGACTAGCGGGAATGCCGAGCAGTACTTC
CASSLNGGGRTSGNAEQYF
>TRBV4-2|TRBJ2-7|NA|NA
TGTGCCAGCAGCGAGACATATTCCTACGAGCAGTACTTC
CASSETYSYEQYF
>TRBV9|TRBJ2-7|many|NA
TGTGCCAGCAGCGTAGACGGTCGCTCCTACGAGCAGTACTTC
CASSVDGRSYEQYF
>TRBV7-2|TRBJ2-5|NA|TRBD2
TGTGCCAGCAGCTTAGTTAGCGGGAGGGCCTGGGAGACCCAGTACTTC
CASSLVSGRAWETQYF
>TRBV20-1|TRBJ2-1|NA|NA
TGCAGTGCTAGAGATCAACCCTCGTGGGGCGGTACCTACAATGAGCAGTTCTTC
CSARDQPSWGGTYNEQFF
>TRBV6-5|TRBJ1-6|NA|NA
TGTGCCAGCAGTTACTCCGACAGTATGAGCTCCTATAATTCACCCCTCCACTTT
CASSYSDSMSSYNSPLHF
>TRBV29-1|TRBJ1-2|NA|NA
TGCAGCGTTGAGTCGGAGGGGCGAATCTATGGCTACACCTTC
CSVESEGRIYGYTF
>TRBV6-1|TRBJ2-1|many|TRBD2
TGTGCCAGCAGTGAAAGGGTAGCAGCGGGAGATAATGAGCAGTTCTTC
CASSERVAAGDNEQFF
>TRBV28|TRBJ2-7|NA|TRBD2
TGTGCCAGCAGTACTAGCGGGGCTTTCTACGAGCAGTACTTC
CASSTSGAFYEQYF
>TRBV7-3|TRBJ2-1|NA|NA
TGTGCCAGCAGCTTAACGGTGGGGGGGCCGGGTGAGCAGTTCTTC
CASSLTVGGPGEQFF
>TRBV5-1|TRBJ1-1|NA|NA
TGCGCCAGCAGCTTCGACGGGAACACTGAAGCTTTCTTT
CASSFDGNTEAFF
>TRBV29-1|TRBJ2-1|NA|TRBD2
TGCAGCGTTCGGACTAGAGGGAATGAGCAGTTCTTC
CSVRTRGNEQFF
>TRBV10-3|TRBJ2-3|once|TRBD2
TGTGCCATCAGAATAGCGGGTTCCCACCTAGATACGCAGTATTTT
CAIRIAGSHLDTQYF
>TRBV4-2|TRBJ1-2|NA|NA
TGTGCCAGCAGCCAAGTCAGGGGTGGCGCCGTCTATGGCTACACCTTC
CASSQVRGGAVYGYTF
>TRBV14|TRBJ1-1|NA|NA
TGTGCCAGCAGCCAAGGGTCGGGCAGGGTGAACACTGAAGCTTTCTTT
CASSQGSGRVNTEAFF
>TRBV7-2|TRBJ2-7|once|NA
TGTGCCAGCAGCGAAAGGAGCGCTACCGACTACGAGCAGTACTTC
CASSERSATDYEQYF
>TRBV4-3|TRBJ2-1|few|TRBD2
TGCGCCAGCAGCGGGGGGGGATCCTACAATGAGCAGTTCTTC
CASSGGGSYNEQFF
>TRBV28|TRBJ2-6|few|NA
TGTGCCAGCAGTTTGTCCAGGGGTGGATCGGGGGCCAACGTCCTGACTTTC
CASSLSRGGSGANVLTF
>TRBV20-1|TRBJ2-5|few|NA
TGCAGTGCGGCTGACTTGGGGGAGACCCAGTACTTC
CSAADLGETQYF
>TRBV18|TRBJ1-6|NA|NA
TGTGCCAGCTCGTTACAGGATTCACCCCTCCACTTT
CASSLQDSPLHF
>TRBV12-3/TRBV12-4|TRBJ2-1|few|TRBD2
TGTGCCAGCAGTTTCCTAGCGGGGAGCTACAATGAGCAGTTCTTC
CASSFLAGSYNEQFF
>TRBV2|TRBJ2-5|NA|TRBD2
TGTGCCAGCAGTGCCGTGGGAGGGCCTGGAGAGACCCAGTACTTC
CASSAVGGPGETQYF
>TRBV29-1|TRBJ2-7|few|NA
TGCAGCGTGTCCGGGGCCCCAGGAGCCTACGAGCAGTACTTC
CSVSGAPGAYEQYF
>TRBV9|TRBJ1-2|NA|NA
TGTGCCAGCAGCGTAGGGGGGACCCTGAACTATGGCTACACCTTC
CASSVGGTLNYGYTF
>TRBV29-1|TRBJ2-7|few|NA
TGCAGCGTGTATACAGGGCCCCCCCACAGCGAGCAGTACTTC
CSVYTGPPHSEQYF
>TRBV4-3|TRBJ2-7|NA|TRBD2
TGCGCCAGCAGCCCAGGACTAGCGGGAGAATACGAGCAGTACTTC
CASSPGLAGEYEQYF
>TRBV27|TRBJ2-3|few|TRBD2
TGTGCCAGCAGTCGGACTAGCGGGGGTAAAGATACGCAGTATTTT
CASSRTSGGKDTQYF
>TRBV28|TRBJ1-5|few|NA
TGTGCCAGCCCCTGCAGGGAACCCCAGCATTTT
CASPCREPQHF
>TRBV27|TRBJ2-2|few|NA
TGTGCCAGCACTAGCGTCGGGCTTGCCGGGGAGCTGTTTTTT
CASTSVGLAGELFF
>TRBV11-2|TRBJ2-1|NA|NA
TGTGTCAGCAGCCCCCGGAGTGGCTACAACTACAATGAGCAGTTCTTC
CVSSPRSGYNYNEQFF
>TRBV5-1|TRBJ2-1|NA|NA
TGCGCCAGCACCCTGGAGGACAGTTACAATGAGCAGTTCTTC
CASTLEDSYNEQFF
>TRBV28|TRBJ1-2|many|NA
TGTGCCAGCAGTTTAGGAGCTAACTATGGCTACACCTTC
CASSLGANYGYTF
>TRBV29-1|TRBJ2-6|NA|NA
TGCAGCGTACGACTCCCCAGACACTCTGGGGCCAACGTCCTGACTTTC
CSVRLPRHSGANVLTF
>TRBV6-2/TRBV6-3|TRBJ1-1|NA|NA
TGTGCCAGCAGACTCCAGGGTTTCGGGAACACTGAAGCTTTCTTT
CASRLQGFGNTEAFF
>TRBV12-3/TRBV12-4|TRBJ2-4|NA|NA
TGTGCCAGCAACCTAGATCGGGAAAACATTCAGTACTTC
CASNLDRENIQYF
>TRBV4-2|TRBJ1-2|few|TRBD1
TGTGCCAGCAGCCAAGCCCGGACAGGGTCCTATGGCTACACCTTC
CASSQARTGSYGYTF
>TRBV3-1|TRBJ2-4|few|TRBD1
TGTGCCAGCAGCCTGGGACAGGCCCTGAACATTCAGTACTTC
CASSLGQALNIQYF
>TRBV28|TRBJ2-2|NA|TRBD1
TGTGCCAGCAGTTTAATGGGACAGGGATTAACCGGGGAGCTGTTTTTT
CASSLMGQGLTGELFF
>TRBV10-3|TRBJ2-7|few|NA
TGTGCCATCAGTGCGGACTCGAGGGGCTACGAGCAGTACTTC
CAISADSRGYEQYF
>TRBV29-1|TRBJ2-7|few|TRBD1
TGCAGCGTCGCTGGGACAGTTTTATACGAGCAGTACTTC
CSVAGTVLYEQYF
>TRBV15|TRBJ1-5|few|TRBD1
TGTGTCACCAGCAAGGACAGGGGGCCGTATCAGCCCCAGCATTTT
CVTSKDRGPYQPQHF
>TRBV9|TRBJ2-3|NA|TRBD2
TGTGCCAGCAGCGCCAAGGGAGGGGAACTCGAGACGCAGTATTTT
CASSAKGGELETQYF